Listed below are T cell receptor beta chains from one sample, sequenced in a study of CD8 T cells in Susac syndrome. MiXCR was run by TCRdb on the immunoSEQ multiplex PCR reads, yielding one entry per CDR3 protein. In the table there are hundreds of thousands of distinct CDR3 sequences, roughly 94% of which are singletons. The sample consisted of CD4+ T cells from PBMCs. The receptors shown here come from a human donor with multiple sclerosis. CDR3s include the opening cysteine and the closing phenylalanine or tryptophan. D genes are given only for firm matches. Expanded clones get a size class; other rows say once, few or many, or leave the size out.

TRBV20-1,once,TRBD2,TRBJ2-1,TGCAGTGCGACTAGCGGATACAATGAGCAGTTCTTC,CSATSGYNEQFF
TRBV30,NA,NA,TRBJ1-1,TGTGCCTGGAGAGCAGACAGTAACACTGAAGCTTTCTTT,CAWRADSNTEAFF
TRBV29-1,once,TRBD1,TRBJ2-1,TGCAGCGTTCCCGGGACAGTCTACAATGAGCAGTTCTTC,CSVPGTVYNEQFF
TRBV20-1,NA,TRBD1,TRBJ1-1,TGCAGTGCTAGAGAAAACCCACAGGGGGTACGCACTGAAGCTTTCTTT,CSARENPQGVRTEAFF
TRBV7-9,NA,TRBD2,TRBJ2-3,TGTGCCAGCAGCTACGGACTAGCTCCCTATACGCAGTATTTT,CASSYGLAPYTQYF
TRBV29-1,NA,NA,TRBJ1-6,TGCAGCGTCGCGGGATCCGGGCCAAATTCACCCCTCCACTTT,CSVAGSGPNSPLHF
TRBV6-5,NA,NA,TRBJ2-3,TGTGCCAGCAGCCCCTGGACTAATACAGATACGCAGTATTTT,CASSPWTNTDTQYF
TRBV14,NA,TRBD1,TRBJ1-1,TGTGCCAGCAGCCGTCTGGACAGGGTGACTGAAGCTTTCTTT,CASSRLDRVTEAFF
TRBV28,NA,TRBD1,TRBJ1-6,TGTGCCAGCAGTCAAGGGGACAGAGATAATTCACCCCTCCACTTT,CASSQGDRDNSPLHF
TRBV29-1,NA,NA,TRBJ2-3,TGCAGCGTATCATCCGGGGGCGCCAACACAGATACGCAGTATTTT,CSVSSGGANTDTQYF
TRBV18,NA,NA,TRBJ1-5,TGTGCCAGCTCACCGGGGGGCGACAATCAGCCCCAGCATTTT,CASSPGGDNQPQHF
TRBV7-6,NA,NA,TRBJ2-1,TGTGCCAGCAGCTCTGGGGGCAGGGGTCTATCCTACAATGAGCAGTTCTTC,CASSSGGRGLSYNEQFF
TRBV27,NA,TRBD2,TRBJ2-3,TGTGCCAGCAGAGAGCGGGGGGTTCTCACAGATACGCAGTATTTT,CASRERGVLTDTQYF
TRBV25-1,NA,NA,TRBJ1-2,TGTGCCAGCAGTGACTCGGCTCGCAAGAACACCTTC,CASSDSARKNTF
TRBV19,NA,NA,TRBJ2-3,TGTGCCAGTAGTATTTGGGTCCTACGGGGGGCCACTAGCACAGATACGCAGTATTTT,CASSIWVLRGATSTDTQYF
TRBV12-3/TRBV12-4,NA,NA,TRBJ1-5,TGTGCCAGCAGCTACAGTTATCAGCCCCAGCATTTT,CASSYSYQPQHF
TRBV13,NA,TRBD2,TRBJ2-1,TGTGCCAGCAGCTTCTGGACTAGCGGGTTCAATGAGCAGTTCTTC,CASSFWTSGFNEQFF
TRBV20-1,NA,TRBD1,TRBJ1-1,TGCAGTGCTAGTCTACAGGGGAGCACTGAAGCTTTCTTT,CSASLQGSTEAFF
TRBV30,few,NA,TRBJ2-1,TGTGCCTGGACCTCGGGGTTCTACAATGAGCAGTTCTTC,CAWTSGFYNEQFF
TRBV6-1,NA,NA,TRBJ1-6,TGTGCCAGCACCCAGTGGACCTCCCAAAGAGGGAATTCACCCCTCCACTTT,CASTQWTSQRGNSPLHF
TRBV29-1,NA,TRBD1,TRBJ1-4,TGCAGCGTAGCACAGGGGGCTGGAGAAAAACTGTTTTTT,CSVAQGAGEKLFF
TRBV20-1,NA,TRBD2,TRBJ2-1,TGCAGTGCTAGAAAAAGCGGGGACTACAATGAGCAGTTCTTC,CSARKSGDYNEQFF
TRBV19,NA,NA,TRBJ2-6,TGTGCCAGTAGGCAGGACCACTCTGGGGCCAACGTCCTGACTTTC,CASRQDHSGANVLTF
TRBV5-1,NA,NA,TRBJ2-5,TGCGCCAGCAGCTTGATCTCCGGCCTGGAAACCCAGTACTTC,CASSLISGLETQYF
TRBV12-3/TRBV12-4,NA,NA,TRBJ2-3,TGTGCCAGCAGTGGGGCAGTTGGAGATACGCAGTATTTT,CASSGAVGDTQYF
TRBV20-1,once,NA,TRBJ2-1,TGCAGTGCTAGAGGGCCAGGTATCTTCTTC,CSARGPGIFF
TRBV7-2,NA,NA,TRBJ1-6,TGTGCCAGCAGCTTATCCGGGTATAATTCACCCCTCCACTTT,CASSLSGYNSPLHF
TRBV29-1,NA,NA,TRBJ1-2,TGCAGCGTTGAAGATGATAGGCATGGCTACACCTTC,CSVEDDRHGYTF
TRBV12-3/TRBV12-4,NA,TRBD1,TRBJ2-7,TGTGCCAGCAGCTCGGCAACAGGGGGGCCCCGCGAGCAGTACTTC,CASSSATGGPREQYF
TRBV20-1,once,NA,TRBJ1-2,TGCAGTGCTAGAGATCAGATAATGGCCAACTATGGCTACACCTTC,CSARDQIMANYGYTF
TRBV12-3/TRBV12-4,NA,NA,TRBJ1-2,TGTGCCAGCAGTTTATTCCGGGAGTCAGGAGGCTACACCTTC,CASSLFRESGGYTF
TRBV12-3/TRBV12-4,NA,NA,TRBJ2-5,TGTGCCAGCAGTGCGGACGAGACCCAGTACTTC,CASSADETQYF
TRBV27,NA,NA,TRBJ1-1,TGTGCCAGCAGTTTTGGGCTAGGGAACACTGAAGCTTTCTTT,CASSFGLGNTEAFF
TRBV2,NA,TRBD1,TRBJ2-1,TGTGCCAGCAGTGAAAGGTGGACAGGGGGGAACAATGAGCAGTTCTTC,CASSERWTGGNNEQFF